Listed below are T cell receptor beta chains from one sample, sequenced in a study of blood T cell repertoires in COVID-19. The protocol was immunoSEQ multiplex PCR, while the TCRdb copy is restricted to in-frame clones and leaves out a portion. The sample records a few hundred thousand clones, around nine tenths being singletons. Source material: peripheral blood. Receptor source: a man older than 75 with acute or convalescent COVID-19. CDR3s include the opening cysteine and the closing phenylalanine or tryptophan. The D gene is left open where the match is weak. Size is stated for part of the rows, as once, few or many counts, or as a class when the clone is expanded.

size | length | J | D | V | DNA | CDR3
NA | 16 | TRBJ1-5 | NA | TRBV19 | TGTGCCAGTAGTATAGTTCCGGGGTATAGCAATCAGCCCCAGCATTTT | CASSIVPGYSNQPQHF
NA | 13 | TRBJ1-2 | NA | TRBV6-6 | TGTCCCCTTCGACGGGGGGTTCTCCTTGGCTACACCTTC | CPLRRGVLLGYTF
NA | 11 | TRBJ1-1 | NA | TRBV29-1 | TGCAGCGTTGTTATTGCACATGAAGCTTTCTTT | CSVVIAHEAFF
once | 15 | TRBJ2-1 | TRBD1 | TRBV4-1 | TGCGCCAGCAGCCATTTAATACAGGGGATCAATGAGCAGTTCTTC | CASSHLIQGINEQFF
NA | 14 | TRBJ1-2 | NA | TRBV6-2/TRBV6-3 | TGTGCCAGCAGCCAGTCGGGGGTTGACTATGGCTACACCTTC | CASSQSGVDYGYTF
NA | 16 | TRBJ1-5 | NA | TRBV7-9 | TGTGCCAGCAGCTTGGCAGGGAGGGGGAGCAATCAGCCCCAGCATTTT | CASSLAGRGSNQPQHF
few | 14 | TRBJ1-2 | NA | TRBV24-1 | TGTGCCACCAGTGATTCCGGCAGGTTTTACGGCTACACCTTC | CATSDSGRFYGYTF
NA | 16 | TRBJ1-1 | NA | TRBV21-1 | TGTGCCAGCAGCAATTGGGGACAGGGATGTACCACTGAAGCTTTCTTT | CASSNWGQGCTTEAFF
NA | 15 | TRBJ2-1 | TRBD2 | TRBV6-2/TRBV6-3 | TGTGCCAGCAGTTACTCAGCGGGGGGCCAAAATGAGCAGTTCTTC | CASSYSAGGQNEQFF
NA | 15 | TRBJ1-6 | NA | TRBV5-8 | TGTGCCAGCAGCTTGTACCCCAGCTATAATTCACCCCTCCACTTT | CASSLYPSYNSPLHF
NA | 17 | TRBJ1-6 | TRBD1 | TRBV7-8 | TGTGCCAGCAGCTTGGCAATGTCGGGGACAGGCAATTCACCCCTCCACTTT | CASSLAMSGTGNSPLHF
NA | 14 | TRBJ1-1 | TRBD1 | TRBV2 | TGTGCCAGCAGCCGGGACAGGCTCAACACTGAAGCTTTCTTT | CASSRDRLNTEAFF
NA | 15 | TRBJ1-2 | TRBD1 | TRBV19 | TGTGCCAGTAGTCCCTGGACAGGGGGCAACTATGGCTACACCTTC | CASSPWTGGNYGYTF
NA | 15 | TRBJ2-2 | NA | TRBV19 | TGTGCCAGTATCCCTTCAGGCCTGAACACCGGGGAGCTGTTTTTT | CASIPSGLNTGELFF
NA | 17 | TRBJ2-2 | TRBD2 | TRBV11-2 | TGTGCCAGCAGCTTAGGAACTAGCGGGAGCCACTCGGGGGAGCTGTTTTTT | CASSLGTSGSHSGELFF
NA | 16 | TRBJ1-4 | NA | TRBV29-1 | TGCAGCGTTGAAGATCCCCAGTCAGCAACTAATGAAAAACTGTTTTTT | CSVEDPQSATNEKLFF
NA | 13 | TRBJ1-2 | TRBD1 | TRBV27 | TGTGCCAGCGCTACAGGGGGTCCCTATGGCTACACCTTC | CASATGGPYGYTF
NA | 16 | TRBJ2-3 | NA | TRBV7-9 | TGTGCCAGCAGCCCCCTCAAGGGAGTAAGCACAGATACGCAGTATTTT | CASSPLKGVSTDTQYF
NA | 14 | TRBJ1-1 | NA | TRBV19 | TGTGCCAGTAGTATTTCCAGGCTGAACACTGAAGCTTTCTTT | CASSISRLNTEAFF
few | 16 | TRBJ2-1 | NA | TRBV7-8 | TGTGCCAGCAGCCCCGTGGGGGCTTTTCCCTACAATGAGCAGTTCTTC | CASSPVGAFPYNEQFF
NA | 16 | TRBJ2-3 | NA | TRBV9 | TGTGCCAGCAGCGTAGGACCGGGAGCACTCACAGATACGCAGTATTTT | CASSVGPGALTDTQYF
NA | 16 | TRBJ2-1 | TRBD2 | TRBV7-2 | TGTGCCAGCAGCCCTTGGGGGGGGAGCTCCTACAATGAGCAGTTCTTC | CASSPWGGSSYNEQFF
NA | 13 | TRBJ2-7 | NA | TRBV6-5 | TGTGCCAGCAGTTACGACAGCTCCTACGAGCAGTACTTC | CASSYDSSYEQYF
NA | 14 | TRBJ1-1 | NA | TRBV15 | TGTGCCACCAGTCGGTATGGGAGGAACACTGAAGCTTTCTTT | CATSRYGRNTEAFF